This is a list of T cell receptor beta chains from one sample in a study of blood T cell repertoires in COVID-19. Sequencing used immunoSEQ multiplex PCR; TCRdb keeps in-frame clones, though not all of them. The table records 250,000 to 350,000 clones, approximately 82% of them present only once. Source material: peripheral blood. These receptor sequences come from a woman aged 50 to 65 with acute or convalescent COVID-19. The CDR3 runs from the conserved cysteine through the conserved F or W. Fields, in order: clone size, V gene, J gene, D gene, CDR3 DNA, CDR3 protein. D genes are given only for firm matches. The listing skips clone size in some rows; elsewhere it reads once, few, many or a size class.

-	TRBV12-5	TRBJ1-6	TRBD1	TGTGCTAGTGGTTTGGACCCCGGGACAGCAAATTCCTATAATTCACCCCTCCACTTT	CASGLDPGTANSYNSPLHF
-	TRBV5-5	TRBJ1-4	TRBD1	TGTGCCAGCAGCTTGGCTTATCCGGGACAGGGTAATGAAAAACTGTTTTTT	CASSLAYPGQGNEKLFF
-	TRBV30	TRBJ1-6	TRBD1	TGTGCCTGGGCAAGCTTGGGACAGGAAAGCTCCTATAATTCACCCCTCCACTTT	CAWASLGQESSYNSPLHF
-	TRBV19	TRBJ1-6	-	TGTGCCAGTAGTTCCTCGACAGGACCGAGTGGCTCACCCCTCCACTTT	CASSSSTGPSGSPLHF
-	TRBV4-2	TRBJ2-5	-	TGTGCCAGCAGCCAGAGGCACCAAGAGACCCAGTACTTC	CASSQRHQETQYF
-	TRBV19	TRBJ2-3	-	TGTGCCAGTAGTTCCGGGGGGCAAAGAGATACGCAGTATTTT	CASSSGGQRDTQYF
-	TRBV6-1	TRBJ2-2	-	TGTGCCAGCAGTGAACAACAGAACACCGGGGAGCTGTTTTTT	CASSEQQNTGELFF
-	TRBV5-8	TRBJ2-5	TRBD1	TGTGCCAGCAGCTTTTCGGGACAGCCGCAAGAGACCCAGTACTTC	CASSFSGQPQETQYF
-	TRBV19	TRBJ2-1	TRBD2	TGTGCCAGTAGTTTGCTCCCACTAGCGGGAGCCTACAATGAGCAGTTCTTC	CASSLLPLAGAYNEQFF
few	TRBV19	TRBJ2-7	TRBD2	TGTGCCAGTAGTATGGGACTAGCGGGAGTTGGCTACGAGCAGTACTTC	CASSMGLAGVGYEQYF